The T cell receptor (beta chain) described here comes from a study of regulatory and conventional T cells in RAG deficiency (dated by TCRdb to the late 2010s). Notes on the research overall: High-throughput TCR beta sequencing was used to compare the repertoire diversity and composition of Treg, conventional CD4+ and CD8+ T cells between RAG-deficient patients and healthy controls.

With regard to this clone: This clone's antigen is unknown. Qualities for individual bases were not recorded, and no much larger clone is one base off.

The paper's findings and limits, for the study overall: Compared with control T-cell subpopulations, RAG-deficient patients had much lower Shannon entropy and higher Simpson indices. Rather than being bona fide Treg cells, the sorted CD25-high CD127-low cells in Omenn syndrome patients may represent peripherally activated cells. Shorter CDR3 lengths were found in all patient T-cell subsets, and >90% Treg-Tconv repertoire overlap at nucleotide and amino acid level was observed in Omenn syndrome patients. Compared with controls, Omenn syndrome and CID/AS patients had about 100-fold fewer unique TCR beta sequences in Treg cells, whereas the reduction in the other subsets was roughly 10-fold. For some subjects, some analyses of T-cell subsets were not performed.

Fewer than ten healthy control donors were used as the comparison group for repertoire analyses. CD8+ T cells lacking CD4 were purified from blood before genomic DNA extraction. The protocol used for the library was the immunoSEQ multiplex PCR assay. Genomic DNA from the sorted T-cell subsets was used to amplify rearranged TCR beta chain products, which were then sequenced. From the authors' description of their analysis: Shannon entropy and Simpson indices were used to measure the diversity of productive TCR beta rearrangements in each repertoire. To assess clonal expansion, the frequencies of the 100 most abundant productive TCR beta clonotypes were added up as a share of total reads. The TRB repertoires were scored with a self-reactivity index built on which amino acids appear at CDR3beta positions 6 and 7. Repertoire analyses used two-way ANOVA; flow cytometric analyses used Student t or Mann-Whitney tests. The immuneACCESS repertoire file appears here via TCRdb, limited to in-frame rearrangements. These files lack a portion of the clones; in checked studies, under half of the deficit traces to unresolved V genes, and the cause of the others is not known. That table supplies the V and J calls and clone size; D and trimming were determined from the DNA. A total of tens of thousands of clones appear in this sample, 75% to 90% of them only once. Of the sample, about 5% is held by the ten largest clones.

The germline ends are 9 bases apart after V is trimmed by 1 base and J by 5 bases. Reading the germline V gene (reference sequence) gives CDR1 MNHEY and CDR2 SMNVEV. The CDR3 has 14 amino acids, counting the end cysteine and phenylalanine. The entry retains the CDR3 DNA only, 42 bases that are in frame from base 1. The data were also submitted as part of a second study, on regulatory T cells. Taken from the second paper: In the multiplex PCR, 52 forward TRBV primers and 13 reverse TRBJ primers were used, and assay-based and computational corrections were applied for amplification bias. Restricted unique TRB V-J pairs and skewed V and J gene usage were observed in patient repertoires, most markedly in regulatory T cells. The study compared T-cell receptor beta repertoires of sorted regulatory, conventional CD4+ and CD8+ T cells in CD3G-deficient patients with those in healthy controls. Peripheral blood mononuclear cells were isolated by Ficoll density separation. CD3+ CD8+ CD4- T cells were isolated using a FACSAria cell sorter. Rearranged TRB loci were amplified from genomic DNA by multiplex PCR within the immunoSEQ assay. TRB amplicons were sequenced using an Illumina HiSeq platform. Raw sequences were error-filtered and aligned to reference gene sequences by custom algorithms and were subsequently analyzed with the immunoSEQ online tools. The frequencies of productive and nonproductive TRB rearrangements were evaluated among unique sequences as well as among total sequences. Prism software was used to run t tests, Mann-Whitney tests or two-way ANOVA for comparisons between groups.

The chain joins TRBV27 to TRBJ1-5; the D gene is perhaps TRBD1, on 6 matching bases. The clonotype originates from a human donor in good health. Sequenced input: CD8+ T cells sorted from blood. CDR3 region: CASSLYYRDQPQHF. The DNA is as follows: TGTGCCAGCAGTTTATATTACAGGGATCAGCCCCAGCATTTT.